This TCR beta chain derives from a study of shared clonotypes between healthy human individuals. The CDR3 loop spans 15 amino acids. CDR1 and CDR2 (germline): SGHAT, FQNNGV. Trimming took off 1 base at V and 5 bases at J, with 14 bases between the two ends. Generated by immunoSEQ multiplex PCR, the TCRdb table keeps only in-frame clones and is missing some. The profile covers approximately 740,000 clones, with 92% appearing a single time and more than 20% taken by the ten largest. The study, taken as a whole, reports: Generation probability values for non-shared clonotypes were lower than those for clonotypes shared by all four donors. Large depth notwithstanding, sorted-subset sequencing proved incomplete by rarefaction.

This clone was seen just once. Its antigen is currently unknown. The naive CD8 fraction comprised CD45RO-negative cells positively selected for CCR7 and excluded terminally differentiated effector memory CD45RA+ cells. What was sequenced was naive CD8+ T cells sorted from blood. The sequence came from a young man in good health. V usage is TRBV11-2 and J usage is TRBJ1-1; D ambiguous. CDR3 coding DNA: TGTGCCAGCAGCTTAGGGTCCCTTCTGGGGACTGAAGCTTTCTTT. It codes for CASSLGSLLGTEAFF.